The T cell receptor beta chain under discussion was sequenced for a study of identical twins. Study-wide results and limits: Twin pairs had excess sharing that was weaker in beta out-of-frame sequences. Analyses of zero insertions could, in part, be confounded by invariant MAIT and iNKT cells.

A word on this clonotype: What it binds is not known.

CDR1 and CDR2 (germline): LGHNA, YSLEER. CDR3 size: 17 residues. Losses at the gene ends were 0 bases for V and 9 bases for J; bases not matched to a gene: 12. MiXCR, applied by TCRdb to the 5' RACE reads, yields one record per CDR3 protein. The sample yields 550,000 to 700,000 distinct CDR3 sequences, about 20% seen once. These data were also reused for a study on T cells expressing NK-cell markers. That study adds: For several experiments, T cell sorting was restricted to the alpha-beta TCR population by means of an anti-gamma-delta TCR antibody. Of the CD8+ T cell pool in several donors, roughly 1.0-8% was accounted for by dominant NKG2C+ clonotypes.

The specimen sequenced was PBMCs. This sequence was found in a woman between 18 and 29 years old in good health. The rearrangement uses TRBV4-3 and TRBJ2-3, with 10 bases aligning to TRBD2. The CDR3 here is CASSQDGHLAGDETQYF. DNA of the CDR3: TGCGCCAGCAGCCAAGATGGGCACCTAGCGGGGGACGAGACGCAGTATTTT.